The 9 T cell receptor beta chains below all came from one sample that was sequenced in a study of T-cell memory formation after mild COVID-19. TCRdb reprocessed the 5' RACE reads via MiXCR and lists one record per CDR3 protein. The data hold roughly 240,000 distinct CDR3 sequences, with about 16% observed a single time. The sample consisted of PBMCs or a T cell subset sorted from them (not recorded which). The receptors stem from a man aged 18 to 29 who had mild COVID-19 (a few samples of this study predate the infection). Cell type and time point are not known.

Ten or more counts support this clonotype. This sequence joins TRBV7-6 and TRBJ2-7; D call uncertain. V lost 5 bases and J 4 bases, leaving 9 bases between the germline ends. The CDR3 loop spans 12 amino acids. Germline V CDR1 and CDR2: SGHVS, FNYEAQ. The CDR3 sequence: CASSPDQYEQYF. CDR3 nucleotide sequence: TGTGCCAGCAGCCCGGACCAATACGAGCAGTACTTC.

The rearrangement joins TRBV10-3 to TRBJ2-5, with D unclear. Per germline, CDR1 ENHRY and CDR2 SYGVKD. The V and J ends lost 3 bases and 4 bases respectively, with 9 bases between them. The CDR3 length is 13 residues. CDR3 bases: TGTGCCATCAGTGATCCAATCTCAGAGACCCAGTACTTC. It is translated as CAISDPISETQYF.

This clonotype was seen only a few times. CDR3 residues: CASSLGRLVGASGNTIYF. In DNA, the CDR3 is TGTGCCAGCAGCTTAGGAAGGCTGGTCGGAGCCTCTGGAAACACCATATATTTT. The chain joins TRBV7-9 to TRBJ1-3; D is ambiguous. This CDR3 is 18 amino acids long. V was shortened by 1 base and J by 0 bases, with 16 bases between the two germline ends. The germline CDR1 and CDR2 sequences are SEHNR and FQNEAQ (reference sequence). The full variable domain, with the rest looked up from reference TRBV7-9 and TRBJ1-3, is DTGVSQNPRHKITKRGQNVTFRCDPISEHNRLYWYRQTLGQGPEFLTYFQNEAQLEKSRLLSDRFSAERPKGSFSTLEIQRTEQGDSAMYLCASSLGRLVGASGNTIYFGEGSWLTVV.

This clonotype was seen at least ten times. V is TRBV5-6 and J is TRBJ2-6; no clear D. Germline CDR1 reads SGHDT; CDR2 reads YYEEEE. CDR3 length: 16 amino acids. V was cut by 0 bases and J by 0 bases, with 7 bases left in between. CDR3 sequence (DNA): TGTGCCAGCAGCTTGGAACAGCACTCTGGGGCCAACGTCCTGACTTTC. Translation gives CASSLEQHSGANVLTF. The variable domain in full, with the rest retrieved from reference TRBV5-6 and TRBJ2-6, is DAGVTQSPTHLIKTRGQQVTLRCSPKSGHDTVSWYQQALGQGPQFIFQYYEEEERQRGNFPDRFSGHQFPNYSSELNVNALLLGDSALYLCASSLEQHSGANVLTFGAGSRLTVL.

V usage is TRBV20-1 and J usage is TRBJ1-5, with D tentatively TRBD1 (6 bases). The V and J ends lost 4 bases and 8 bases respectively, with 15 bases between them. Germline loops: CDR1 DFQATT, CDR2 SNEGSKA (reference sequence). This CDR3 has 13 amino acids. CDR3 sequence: CSAKSRPGEPQHF. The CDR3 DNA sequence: TGCAGTGCTAAGAGCCGGCCAGGGGAGCCCCAGCATTTT.

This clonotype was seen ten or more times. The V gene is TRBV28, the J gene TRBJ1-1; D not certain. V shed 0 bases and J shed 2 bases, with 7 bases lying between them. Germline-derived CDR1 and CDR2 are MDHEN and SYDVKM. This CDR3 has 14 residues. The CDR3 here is CASSLWTPNTEAFF. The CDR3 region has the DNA TGTGCCAGCAGTTTATGGACACCTAACACTGAAGCTTTCTTT.

The CDR3 spells CVDRRGSNTGELFF. CDR3 in DNA: TGTGTCGACCGGCGGGGGAGCAACACCGGGGAGCTGTTTTTT. The chain has TRBV6-4 and TRBJ2-2; 7 nucleotides match TRBD2. The CDR3 contains 14 residues. The V gene's germline CDR1 is MRHNA and CDR2 SNTAGT.

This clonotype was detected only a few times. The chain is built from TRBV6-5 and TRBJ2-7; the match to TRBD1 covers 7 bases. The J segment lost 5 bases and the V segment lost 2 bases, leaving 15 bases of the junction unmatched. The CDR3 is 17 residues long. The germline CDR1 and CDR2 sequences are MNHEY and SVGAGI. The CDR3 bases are TGTGCCAGCAGTTACGTCCGCGTAGACAGGGCTGGAGACGAGCAGTACTTC. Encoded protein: CASSYVRVDRAGDEQYF.

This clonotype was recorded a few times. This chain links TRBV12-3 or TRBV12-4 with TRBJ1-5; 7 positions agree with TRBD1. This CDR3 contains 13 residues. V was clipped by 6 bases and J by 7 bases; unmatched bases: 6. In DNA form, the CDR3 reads TGTGCCAGCAGCGCGGACAGGTTGCAGCCCCAGCATTTT. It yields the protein CASSADRLQPQHF.